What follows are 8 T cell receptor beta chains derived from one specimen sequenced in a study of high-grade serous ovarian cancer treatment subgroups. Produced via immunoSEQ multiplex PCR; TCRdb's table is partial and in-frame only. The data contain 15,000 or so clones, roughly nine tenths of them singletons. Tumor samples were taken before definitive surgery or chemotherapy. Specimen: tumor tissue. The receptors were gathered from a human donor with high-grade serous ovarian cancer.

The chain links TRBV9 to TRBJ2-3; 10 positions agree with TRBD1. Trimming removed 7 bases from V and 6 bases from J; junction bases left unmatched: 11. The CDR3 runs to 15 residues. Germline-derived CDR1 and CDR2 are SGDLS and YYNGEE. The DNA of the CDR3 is TGTGCCAGCGCCGACGGGACAGGGGCTGTGGATACGCAGTATTTT. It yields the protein CASADGTGAVDTQYF.

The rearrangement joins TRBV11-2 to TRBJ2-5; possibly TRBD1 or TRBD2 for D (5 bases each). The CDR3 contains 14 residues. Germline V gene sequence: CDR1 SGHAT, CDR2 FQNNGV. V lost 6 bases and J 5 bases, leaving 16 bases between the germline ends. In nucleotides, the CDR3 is TGTGCCAGCAGGCGGACTGGGACCGGGGAGACCCAGTACTTC. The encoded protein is CASRRTGTGETQYF.

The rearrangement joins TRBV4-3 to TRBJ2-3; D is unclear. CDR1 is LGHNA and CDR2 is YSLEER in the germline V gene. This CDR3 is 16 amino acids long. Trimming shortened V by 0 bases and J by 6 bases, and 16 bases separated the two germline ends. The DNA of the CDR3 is TGCGCCAGCAGCCAAGAGCTGGTGGAGATCAAGGATACGCAGTATTTT. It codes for CASSQELVEIKDTQYF.

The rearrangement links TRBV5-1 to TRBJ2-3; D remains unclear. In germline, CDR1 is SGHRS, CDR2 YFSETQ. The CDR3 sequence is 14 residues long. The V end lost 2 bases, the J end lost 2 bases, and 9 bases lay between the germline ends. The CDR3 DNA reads TGCGCCAGCAGCTTTGGGATTTACACAGATACGCAGTATTTT. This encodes CASSFGIYTDTQYF.

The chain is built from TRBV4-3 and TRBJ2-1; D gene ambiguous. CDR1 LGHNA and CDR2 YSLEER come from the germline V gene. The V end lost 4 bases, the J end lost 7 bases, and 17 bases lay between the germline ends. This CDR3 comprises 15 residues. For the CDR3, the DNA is TGCGCCAGCAGCCGAACTTATATGAATGAAAATGAGCAGTTCTTC. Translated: CASSRTYMNENEQFF.

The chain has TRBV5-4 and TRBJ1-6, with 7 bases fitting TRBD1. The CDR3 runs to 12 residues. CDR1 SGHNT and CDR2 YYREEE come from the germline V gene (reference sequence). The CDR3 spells CAATGPNSPLHF. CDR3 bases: TGTGCGGCGACAGGGCCTAATTCACCCCTCCACTTT.

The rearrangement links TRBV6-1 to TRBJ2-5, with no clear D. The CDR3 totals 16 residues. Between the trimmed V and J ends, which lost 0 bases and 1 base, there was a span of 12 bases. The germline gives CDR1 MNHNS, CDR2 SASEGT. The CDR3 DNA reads TGTGCCAGCAGTGAAGCCTATTCTGGAGTCCAAGAGACCCAGTACTTC. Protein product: CASSEAYSGVQETQYF.

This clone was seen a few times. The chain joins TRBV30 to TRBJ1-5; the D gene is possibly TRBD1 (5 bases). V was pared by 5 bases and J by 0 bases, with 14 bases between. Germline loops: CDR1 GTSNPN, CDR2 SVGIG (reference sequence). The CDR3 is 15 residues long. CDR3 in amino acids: CAWGTGLYSNQPQHF. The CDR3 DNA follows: TGTGCCTGGGGAACAGGCCTTTATAGCAATCAGCCCCAGCATTTT.